These T cell receptor beta chains were read from a single sample in a study of shared clonotypes between healthy human individuals. Sequenced by immunoSEQ multiplex PCR; TCRdb stores in-frame clones only, minus some. The sample has approximately 650,000 clones; roughly 96% are singletons. The sample consisted of naive CD8+ T cells sorted from blood. The source is a woman aged 25 to 39 in good health. Both conserved end residues are part of each CDR3. Each record gives: clone size, D gene, V gene, J gene, CDR3 protein, CDR3 DNA. The D gene is left open where the match is weak. Size tells how often a clone was seen (once, few, many) or the class of an expanded clone, and some rows leave it out.

>NA|NA|TRBV27|TRBJ1-4
CASSPTGINEKLFF
TGTGCCAGCAGCCCCACAGGGATTAATGAAAAACTGTTTTTT
>NA|NA|TRBV5-4|TRBJ2-7
CASSLGGLPYEQYF
TGTGCCAGCAGCTTGGGGGGACTCCCCTACGAGCAGTACTTC
>NA|NA|TRBV27|TRBJ1-2
CASSLSWRGNGYTF
TGTGCCAGCAGTTTATCTTGGCGGGGAAATGGCTACACCTTC
>NA|TRBD1|TRBV5-4|TRBJ1-2
CASSSISGQELGGYTF
TGTGCCAGCAGCTCTATCTCTGGACAGGAACTAGGTGGCTACACCTTC
>NA|TRBD1|TRBV27|TRBJ2-3
CASIPPGTGADTQYF
TGTGCCAGCATCCCGCCCGGGACAGGGGCAGATACGCAGTATTTT
>NA|NA|TRBV19|TRBJ2-1
CASSQPGTRYNEQFF
TGTGCCAGTAGCCAGCCCGGGACTCGGTACAATGAGCAGTTCTTC
>NA|NA|TRBV4-1|TRBJ2-5
CASSQGWGNGETQYF
TGCGCCAGCAGCCAAGGATGGGGGAACGGGGAGACCCAGTACTTC
>NA|NA|TRBV6-6|TRBJ2-1
CASRRVSSVYNEQFF
TGTGCCAGCCGGAGGGTGTCTAGCGTGTACAATGAGCAGTTCTTC
>NA|TRBD2|TRBV27|TRBJ2-2
CASRIAGGSGELFF
TGTGCCAGCAGAATAGCGGGAGGCAGCGGGGAGCTGTTTTTT
>NA|TRBD1|TRBV15|TRBJ1-1
CATRRQGGSGAEAFF
TGTGCCACTAGAAGACAGGGAGGCTCCGGGGCTGAAGCTTTCTTT
>NA|NA|TRBV11-2|TRBJ2-1
CASSLVPGGNEQFF
TGTGCCAGCAGCTTAGTACCAGGGGGGAATGAGCAGTTCTTC
>NA|NA|TRBV15|TRBJ1-1
CATSRDEGAGNTEAFF
TGTGCCACCAGCAGAGATGAAGGGGCAGGGAACACTGAAGCTTTCTTT
>once|NA|TRBV19|TRBJ1-1
CASRDRNTEAFF
TGTGCCAGTAGAGACAGAAACACTGAAGCTTTCTTT
>NA|TRBD1|TRBV6-5|TRBJ2-5
CASYPGGPETQYF
TGTGCCAGTTACCCAGGGGGTCCCGAGACCCAGTACTTC
>NA|TRBD1|TRBV7-9|TRBJ2-5
CASSSPLDRQETQYF
TGTGCCAGCAGCTCACCCCTGGACAGGCAAGAGACCCAGTACTTC
>NA|NA|TRBV11-2|TRBJ2-1
CASSRGALATYNEQFF
TGTGCCAGCTCCCGTGGGGCGCTGGCTACCTACAATGAGCAGTTCTTC
>NA|NA|TRBV6-6|TRBJ1-2
CASSYSHSEEGYTF
TGTGCCAGCAGTTACTCCCACAGTGAAGAGGGCTACACCTTC
>NA|NA|TRBV2|TRBJ2-3
CASNTWGDTQYF
TGTGCCAGTAATACGTGGGGAGATACGCAGTATTTT